These T cell receptor beta chains were read from a single sample in a study of blood T cell repertoires in COVID-19. Sequenced by immunoSEQ multiplex PCR; TCRdb stores in-frame clones only, minus some. The repertoire has under 60,000 clones, roughly nine tenths of them found once; the top ten carry about 1.5%. The specimen was peripheral blood. The receptors originated from a man in his fifties or sixties with acute or convalescent COVID-19. The CDR3 runs from the conserved cysteine through the conserved F or W. The order of the fields is V gene, J gene, clone size, D gene, CDR3 DNA, CDR3 protein. The D gene is left open where the match is weak. Part of the rows lack a size; the others show once, few, many or a class for expanded clones.

TRBV2,TRBJ1-1,-,-,TGTGCCAGTGTGCGAGTCACTGAAGCTTTCTTT,CASVRVTEAFF
TRBV7-3,TRBJ2-5,-,TRBD2,TGTGCCAGCAGCTTATCCGGGGGGGAGACCCAGTACTTC,CASSLSGGETQYF
TRBV5-1,TRBJ2-1,-,TRBD1,TGCGCCAGCAGCCAAGACAGGGGCGGAAGGGGCAATGAGCAGTTCTTC,CASSQDRGGRGNEQFF
TRBV27,TRBJ1-2,once,-,TGTGCCAGCAGTTCAACAGGCCTCATGGGCTACACCTTC,CASSSTGLMGYTF
TRBV3-1/TRBV3-2,TRBJ1-2,-,-,TGTGCCAGCAGCCAAGCTGGACAGCTCTATGGCTACACCTTC,CASSQAGQLYGYTF
TRBV7-9,TRBJ2-3,-,TRBD1,TGTGCCAGCAGCTTAGTCTCAGGGGGTGGTACGCAGTATTTT,CASSLVSGGGTQYF
TRBV19,TRBJ2-2,-,TRBD2,TGTGCCAGTACCTATGGGGCGGGGGCGAACACCGGGGAGCTGTTTTTT,CASTYGAGANTGELFF
TRBV11-2,TRBJ1-1,-,-,TGTGCCAGCAGCTTAGAGCCGGGAGCGGTCACTGAAGCTTTCTTT,CASSLEPGAVTEAFF
TRBV10-3,TRBJ1-1,-,-,TGTGCCATCAGTGGGGGCAGTATGAACACTGAAGCTTTCTTT,CAISGGSMNTEAFF
TRBV19,TRBJ1-6,-,TRBD1,TGTGCCAGTAGTAACGACAGGGATAATTCACCCCTCCACTTT,CASSNDRDNSPLHF
TRBV7-2,TRBJ1-6,-,-,TGTGCCAGCATCTCGTCCTATAATTCACCCCTCCACTTT,CASISSYNSPLHF
TRBV9,TRBJ1-2,-,-,TGTGCCAGCAGCGTAGACAGTACGGCTTTTAGGTACACCTTC,CASSVDSTAFRYTF
TRBV21-1,TRBJ2-7,once,-,TGTGCCAGCGTTAACACGGGGGGAAACCAGCCTCCCTACGAGCAGTACTTC,CASVNTGGNQPPYEQYF
TRBV18,TRBJ2-3,-,TRBD2,TGTGCCAGCTCACCCTATAGCGGGGCCGCGGGAGATACGCAGTATTTT,CASSPYSGAAGDTQYF
TRBV6-5,TRBJ2-7,-,TRBD1,TGTGCCAGCAGTTCGGACAGGACCTATTTATCCTACGAGCAGTACTTC,CASSSDRTYLSYEQYF
TRBV2,TRBJ1-1,-,-,TGTGCCAGCAGTGGCGTCAGGGGATCTACTGAAGCTTTCTTT,CASSGVRGSTEAFF
TRBV10-3,TRBJ2-6,-,-,TGTGCCATCGGGAGCTCTGGGGCCAACGTCCTGACTTTC,CAIGSSGANVLTF
TRBV11-2,TRBJ2-7,-,-,TGTGCCAGCAGCCCCGCGATAGCGGCAATTTACGAGCAGTACTTC,CASSPAIAAIYEQYF
TRBV6-5,TRBJ1-1,-,-,TGTGCCAGCAAGAGGGCAGGAAGGAACACTGAAGCTTTCTTT,CASKRAGRNTEAFF
TRBV3-1/TRBV3-2,TRBJ2-1,-,-,TGTGCCAGCAGCCAGAGGGCGGGGCCCCTTTACAATGAGCAGTTCTTC,CASSQRAGPLYNEQFF
TRBV15,TRBJ2-7,once,TRBD1,TGTGCCACCAGCGACGGACAGGGCCCATCCTACGAGCAGTACTTC,CATSDGQGPSYEQYF
TRBV19,TRBJ1-5,few,-,TGTGCCAGTAGTGTGCCACTACAGGGGCCCCAGCATTTT,CASSVPLQGPQHF
TRBV28,TRBJ1-2,once,-,TGTGCCAGCAGTTCTGGCTCTAACTATAGCTACACCTTC,CASSSGSNYSYTF
TRBV9,TRBJ2-3,-,-,TGTGCCAGCACTCAAGGGGGGGCGAGGGCAGATACGCAGTATTTT,CASTQGGARADTQYF
TRBV2,TRBJ2-2,few,-,TGTGCCAGCAGTGAAGACAGGTGGACCGGGGAGCTGTTTTTT,CASSEDRWTGELFF
TRBV11-2,TRBJ2-1,-,TRBD1,TGTGCCAGCAGCGGGGACAGGCGGGGTGAGCAGTTCTTC,CASSGDRRGEQFF
TRBV14,TRBJ2-1,-,TRBD1,TGTGCCAGCAGCCAAGCTTTTTTACTGACAGGGGCAGGAAATGAGCAGTTCTTC,CASSQAFLLTGAGNEQFF
TRBV5-1,TRBJ1-4,-,TRBD1,TGCGCCAGCAGCGCGGACAGGGGGGGTGAAAAACTGTTTTTT,CASSADRGGEKLFF
TRBV7-9,TRBJ2-5,-,TRBD1,TGTGCCAGCAGCCCGTCCCCCGCGAGGGGGCGAGAGACCCAGTACTTC,CASSPSPARGRETQYF
TRBV7-9,TRBJ1-1,-,-,TGTGCCAGCAGCACAAAGGGGGGGATGAACACTGAAGCTTTCTTT,CASSTKGGMNTEAFF
TRBV18,TRBJ1-1,-,TRBD1,TGTGCCAGCTCTCGGGACAGGGGAAGGACTGAAGCTTTCTTT,CASSRDRGRTEAFF
TRBV19,TRBJ2-3,-,-,TGTGCCAGTAGTACTTTGTGGACTGCCGGAATCACAGATACGCAGTATTTT,CASSTLWTAGITDTQYF
TRBV3-1/TRBV3-2,TRBJ2-1,-,TRBD2,TGTGCCAGCAGCCCAACCGGGGCGGGGGGGCCGATTGAGCAGTTCTTC,CASSPTGAGGPIEQFF
TRBV9,TRBJ1-2,once,-,TGTGCCAGCAGCGCGGGATGGTCAGGGGCCTATGGCTACACCTTC,CASSAGWSGAYGYTF
TRBV10-3,TRBJ1-6,-,TRBD1,TGTGCCATCAGTGAGTGGGACAGGACAGGGTTAAATTCACCCCTCCACTTT,CAISEWDRTGLNSPLHF
TRBV24-1,TRBJ1-2,-,TRBD1,TGTGCCACCAGTGACCCCTTCTCCAGGGGGGTCTATGGCTACACCTTC,CATSDPFSRGVYGYTF
TRBV7-9,TRBJ2-3,-,-,TGTGCCAGCAGCCACCTCAGGGAATCCCCCACAGATACGCAGTATTTT,CASSHLRESPTDTQYF
TRBV27,TRBJ1-2,-,TRBD1,TGTGCCAGCAGTTTACGGACAGGGTTGAACTATGGCTACACCTTC,CASSLRTGLNYGYTF
TRBV10-3,TRBJ1-2,once,TRBD1,TGTGCCATCGAACTGGGACAGGGCGGCTATGGCTACACCTTC,CAIELGQGGYGYTF
TRBV15,TRBJ2-1,-,-,TGTGCCACCAGCAGAGCCCTCGAGGAGGGGAATGAGCAGTTCTTC,CATSRALEEGNEQFF
TRBV5-6,TRBJ1-2,-,TRBD1,TGTGCCAGCAGCTTTTACGGGACAGGGAACTATGGCTACACCTTC,CASSFYGTGNYGYTF
TRBV3-1/TRBV3-2,TRBJ1-6,-,-,TGTGCCAGCAGCCGAGGCGGGGGGAGCTCCTATAATTCACCCCTCCACTTT,CASSRGGGSSYNSPLHF
TRBV13,TRBJ1-1,-,-,TGTGCCAGCAGCTTAGGCCGGGGGGCGAACACTGAAGCTTTCTTT,CASSLGRGANTEAFF
TRBV5-4,TRBJ1-1,-,TRBD1,TGTGCCAGCAGTTCTGACAGGGCGACTTCTTTT,CASSSDRATSF
TRBV6-5,TRBJ2-7,-,-,TGTGCCAGCATGGATTCATCGGAGGCCTACGAGCAGTACTTC,CASMDSSEAYEQYF
TRBV13,TRBJ2-5,-,TRBD2,TGTGCCAGCAGCCCCACTAGCGGGGGGGCCTCTACAGAGACCCAGTACTTC,CASSPTSGGASTETQYF
TRBV7-2,TRBJ2-5,once,-,TGTGCCAGCAGCTTAGGGGGTCACGGCAGGACACCCCAAGAGACCCAGTACTTC,CASSLGGHGRTPQETQYF
TRBV6-5,TRBJ2-7,-,TRBD2,TGTGCCCCCCTAGGGGTCGGGAGGTACGAGCAGTACTTC,CAPLGVGRYEQYF
TRBV5-6,TRBJ1-5,-,-,TGTGCCAGCAGCGCGGGACGGAGAAGCAATCAGCCCCAGCATTTT,CASSAGRRSNQPQHF
TRBV19,TRBJ2-2,-,TRBD1,TGTGCCAGTAGTACGGACAGGCCAACAAACACCGGGGAGCTGTTTTTT,CASSTDRPTNTGELFF
TRBV10-3,TRBJ1-5,-,TRBD1,TGTGCCATCAGTGAAGACAGGGGGGGCAATCAGCCCCAGCATTTT,CAISEDRGGNQPQHF
TRBV9,TRBJ2-7,-,TRBD2,TGTGCCAGCGGGGCGGGGGGACTCTACGAGCAGTACTTC,CASGAGGLYEQYF
TRBV5-1,TRBJ2-5,-,-,TGCGCCAGCAGCTCGTTTCGCGGGGGCGGGGAGACCCAGTACTTC,CASSSFRGGGETQYF
TRBV5-6,TRBJ2-3,once,TRBD2,TGTGCCAGCAGCTTGACCGGGGGGGCCACAGATACGCAGTATTTT,CASSLTGGATDTQYF
TRBV21-1,TRBJ2-7,-,-,TGTGCCAGCAGCACCTGGAAAACAGGGGACTACGAGCAGTACTTC,CASSTWKTGDYEQYF
TRBV18,TRBJ2-7,-,TRBD1,TGTGCCAGCTCATTCACCCAAAACAGGGGCAACGAGCAGTACTTC,CASSFTQNRGNEQYF
TRBV6-5,TRBJ2-4,-,TRBD1,TGTGCCAGCATGGATCGACAGGGTAAAAACATTCAGTACTTC,CASMDRQGKNIQYF